The next 30 T cell receptor beta chains were all read from a single sample in a study of T cell responses to AZD1222 COVID-19 vaccine. Data came from immunoSEQ multiplex PCR; TCRdb stores just in-frame clones and leaves some out. The sample shows around 200,000 clones, over 85% of them seen only once. The starting material was peripheral blood, obtained on day 0 of AZD1222 vaccination. These receptors were taken from an adult in good health.

V and J are TRBV10-3 and TRBJ1-4; D perhaps matches TRBD1 (6 bases). The CDR3 is made up of 15 amino acids. V shed 0 bases and J shed 8 bases, with 13 bases lying between them. Germline CDR1 reads ENHRY; CDR2 reads SYGVKD. Written as DNA, the CDR3 is TGTGCCATCAGTGAGTCGTGGGGGCTGGGGGAAAAACTGTTTTTT. As protein: CAISESWGLGEKLFF.

The chain recombines TRBV7-9 with TRBJ2-7, with 9 bases that match TRBD1. CDR1 is SEHNR, CDR2 FQNEAQ, per germline (reference sequence). V shed 4 bases, J shed 2 bases, and the junction held 6 bases outside the gene matches. This CDR3 has 15 amino acids. The CDR3 DNA reads TGTGCCAGCAGCTCTCGACAGGGGGTCACCTACGAGCAGTACTTC. It encodes CASSSRQGVTYEQYF.

This chain connects TRBV19 to TRBJ2-7; the match to TRBD1 covers 7 bases. Germline trimming cut 8 bases from V and 4 bases from J; bases unmatched to any gene: 8. Germline CDR1 LNHDA, CDR2 SQIVND (reference sequence). The length of the CDR3 is 13 residues. The CDR3 coding sequence is TGTGCCAGTCCCACTATGACAGGGTACGAGCAGTACTTC. Translated, it gives CASPTMTGYEQYF.

This clone was counted between two and nine times. The gene calls are TRBV3-1 (or the pseudogene TRBV3-2) and TRBJ2-1, with D possibly TRBD2 on 5 matching bases. The germline V gene has CDR1 LGHDT and CDR2 YNNKEL (reference sequence). The V end was cut by 3 bases, the J end by 1 base, with 13 bases between. The CDR3 is 16 residues long. The CDR3 nucleotides read TGTGCCAGCAGCCATGTCAGCCGGAGGTCCTACAATGAGCAGTTCTTC. This sequence encodes CASSHVSRRSYNEQFF.

This chain uses TRBV7-2 with TRBJ1-2; 7 positions match TRBD1. V lost 5 bases to trimming and J lost 4 bases; unmatched junction nucleotides: 4. The CDR3 is 13 residues long. Per germline, CDR1 SGHTA and CDR2 FQGNSA. The CDR3 DNA reads TGTGCCAGCAGCCTCCGGGACAGCTATGGCTACACCTTC. Translating gives CASSLRDSYGYTF.

The chain carries TRBV30 and TRBJ1-2; D possibly corresponds to TRBD1 (5 bases). Germline CDR1 reads GTSNPN; CDR2 reads SVGIG (reference sequence). This CDR3 contains 14 residues. Deletions cut 4 bases from V and 3 bases from J, with 15 bases between. In DNA form, the CDR3 reads TGTGCCTGGACCGGGGCCAGGGCCCACTATGGCTACACCTTC. Amino acids: CAWTGARAHYGYTF.

V is TRBV28 and J is TRBJ1-2; D is perhaps TRBD1 (6 bases). Trimming pared 3 bases from V and 3 bases from J, leaving 14 bases between. Looked up from germline, CDR1 is MDHEN and CDR2 is SYDVKM. The CDR3 is made up of 15 amino acids. The CDR3 is CASSFGGEGDYGYTF. The CDR3 coding sequence is TGTGCCAGCAGTTTCGGGGGCGAGGGAGACTATGGCTACACCTTC.

Only one count was recorded for this clone. The chain joins TRBV7-9 to TRBJ1-2, with D maybe TRBD1 (6 bases). CDR1 is SEHNR and CDR2 is FQNEAQ in the germline V gene (reference sequence). The V gene lost 4 bases and the J gene lost 6 bases, with 24 bases spanning the gap. There are 17 residues in the CDR3. This chain's CDR3 is CASSSSRSLGGWNGYTF. In nucleotides, the CDR3 is TGTGCCAGCAGCTCATCACGATCCCTGGGGGGCTGGAATGGCTACACCTTC. The variable domain in full, with the rest retrieved from reference TRBV7-9 and TRBJ1-2, is DTGVSQNPRHKITKRGQNVTFRCDPISEHNRLYWYRQTLGQGPEFLTYFQNEAQLEKSRLLSDRFSAERPKGSFSTLEIQRTEQGDSAMYLCASSSSRSLGGWNGYTFGSGTRLTVV.

The chain links TRBV5-4 to TRBJ1-1, with 10 bases that match TRBD1. The CDR3 loop spans 15 amino acids. Germline V gives CDR1 SGHNT, CDR2 YYREEE (reference sequence). J gave up 4 bases and V 4 bases, and 7 bases lay outside the gene matches. The CDR3 bases are TGTGCCAGCAGCGTACCGGGACAGGGGAGCACTGAAGCTTTCTTT. Translated, it gives CASSVPGQGSTEAFF.

V and J are TRBV5-1 and TRBJ1-3; 7 bases line up with TRBD1. This CDR3 comprises 14 residues. The J segment lost 4 bases and the V segment lost 3 bases, leaving 4 bases of the junction unmatched. From germline, CDR1 is SGHRS and CDR2 YFSETQ. DNA for the CDR3: TGCGCCAGCAGCTGGGACAGAGAAGGAAACACCATATATTTT. Protein sequence: CASSWDREGNTIYF.

The chain recombines TRBV5-5 with TRBJ1-6; 7 nucleotides line up with TRBD1. Per germline, CDR1 SGHKS and CDR2 YYEKEE (reference sequence). The trim removed 3 bases at V and 0 bases at J, leaving 6 bases unmatched. The CDR3 is 17 residues long. CDR3 in DNA: TGTGCCAGCAGCTCTGGACAGGCAAGCTCCTATAATTCACCCCTCCACTTT. It translates to CASSSGQASSYNSPLHF.

The chain uses TRBV9 and TRBJ2-7, with TRBD2 matching over 10 bases. The junction had 4 bases not matched to a gene; V was cut back by 2 bases and J by 2 bases. The CDR3 loop spans 15 amino acids. Germline CDR1 is SGDLS and CDR2 is YYNGEE. The CDR3: CASSVTSGIAYEQYF. DNA for the CDR3: TGTGCCAGCAGCGTCACTAGCGGGATTGCCTACGAGCAGTACTTC.

The chain links TRBV6-5 to TRBJ1-1; a possible D gene is TRBD1 (6 bases). This CDR3 has 13 residues. From germline, CDR1 is MNHEY and CDR2 SVGAGI. Trimming took off 0 bases at V and 9 bases at J, with 11 bases between the two ends. CDR3 in DNA: TGTGCCAGCAGTTACTCGACAGGCGACAAAGCTTTCTTT. Translation gives CASSYSTGDKAFF.

The chain employs TRBV28 and TRBJ1-1; D uncertain. Trimming took 8 bases from V and 1 from J, leaving 8 bases between them. CDR3 length equals 12 residues. Germline V gene lookup returns CDR1 MDHEN and CDR2 SYDVKM. In DNA, the CDR3 is TGTGCCAGCCAGGACGGGAACACTGAAGCTTTCTTT. As protein: CASQDGNTEAFF.

The V call is TRBV11-2, the J call TRBJ2-5; D perhaps matches TRBD1 (5 bases). V was clipped by 0 bases and J by 2 bases, with 13 bases between them. Germline-derived CDR1 and CDR2 are SGHAT and FQNNGV. The CDR3 loop spans 16 amino acids. Here the CDR3 DNA reads TGTGCCAGCAGCTTAGACCGCCTGGCAGGGCAAGAGACCCAGTACTTC. Translated: CASSLDRLAGQETQYF.

The genes are TRBV4-2 and TRBJ1-6, with a possible D match to TRBD1 (6 bases). The germline V and J ends were trimmed by 0 bases and 7 bases, with 13 bases remaining between them. Looked up from germline, CDR1 is LGHNA and CDR2 is YNFKEQ. This CDR3 has 16 amino acids. The CDR3 reads CASSQEGQRENSPLHF. In nucleotides, the CDR3 is TGTGCCAGCAGCCAAGAAGGACAGAGGGAAAATTCACCCCTCCACTTT.

This sequence joins TRBV6-5 and TRBJ1-4, with unresolved D. Germline assignment: CDR1 MNHEY and CDR2 SVGAGI. V shed 2 bases and J shed 0 bases, with 10 bases lying between them. CDR3 length equals 16 residues. CDR3 in amino acids: CASSYVQSATNEKLFF. DNA for the CDR3: TGTGCCAGCAGTTACGTCCAGTCCGCAACTAATGAAAAACTGTTTTTT.

In its sample, this clone was seen once. The chain joins TRBV5-1 to TRBJ1-1; D is perhaps TRBD1 (5 bases). The CDR3 runs to 14 residues. The V end lost 3 bases, the J end lost 5 bases, and 14 bases lay between the germline ends. The germline V gene encodes CDR1 SGHRS and CDR2 YFSETQ. The CDR3 bases are TGCGCCAGCAGCTCAGCTCCGGGGGAGACTGAAGCTTTCTTT. Its protein is CASSSAPGETEAFF.

This clone was counted a single time. The sample contains more than one DNA sequence encoding this CDR3. The DNA of the CDR3 is TGTGCCAGCAGCTTGGGGAGAGGGGGTCAGCCCCAGCATTTT. This codes for CASSLGRGGQPQHF. V is TRBV7-2 and J is TRBJ1-5, with a tentative D call TRBD1 (6 bases). V was shortened by 3 bases and J by 6 bases, with 12 bases between the two germline ends. The CDR3 length is 14 residues. Germline V CDR1 and CDR2: SGHTA, FQGNSA.

The V and J genes are TRBV5-1 and TRBJ2-7, with D perhaps matching TRBD2 (5 bases). Germline CDR1 is SGHRS and CDR2 is YFSETQ. This CDR3 has 13 amino acids. V lost 0 bases and J lost 7, with 11 bases in between. The CDR3 DNA is TGCGCCAGCAGCTTGGGGTCAAAGCGGGAGCAGTACTTC. Protein product: CASSLGSKREQYF.

Points on this clone: The sample contains more than one DNA sequence encoding this CDR3. This chain uses TRBV6-5 with TRBJ1-1; a possible D gene is TRBD1 (6 bases). Trimming took 0 bases from V and 2 from J, leaving 10 bases between them. From germline, CDR1 is MNHEY and CDR2 SVGAGI. The CDR3 sequence is 15 residues long. The CDR3 DNA sequence: TGTGCCAGCAGTTACTCGAACAGGGCCAACACTGAAGCTTTCTTT. Amino acids: CASSYSNRANTEAFF.

This clone showed up just once. The gene calls are TRBV18 and TRBJ1-1; possible D gene TRBD1, 5 bases. The V end was cut by 1 base, the J end by 3 bases, with 9 bases between. This CDR3 is built from 14 residues. CDR1 and CDR2 from the germline V gene are KGHSH and LQKENI. The CDR3 sequence: CASSPQARDTEAFF. DNA of the CDR3: TGTGCCAGCTCACCACAGGCCAGGGACACTGAAGCTTTCTTT.

The chain recombines TRBV5-5 with TRBJ2-7; D possibly uses TRBD1 or TRBD2 (6 bases each). The germline V and J ends were trimmed by 9 bases and 0 bases, with 16 bases remaining between them. Germline loops: CDR1 SGHKS, CDR2 YYEKEE (reference sequence). The CDR3 is made up of 14 amino acids. DNA for the CDR3: TGTGCCACCGAGGGGGGTTTAGGCTCCTACGAGCAGTACTTC. Protein product: CATEGGLGSYEQYF.

V usage is TRBV6-5 and J usage is TRBJ1-2; D call uncertain. The CDR3 contains 13 residues. Germline values: CDR1 MNHEY, CDR2 SVGAGI. Trimming took off 5 bases at V and 4 bases at J, with 11 bases between the two ends. For the CDR3, the DNA is TGTGCCAGCAGTCCCCTTAATACCTATGGCTACACCTTC. Encoded protein: CASSPLNTYGYTF.

This sequence joins TRBV4-2 and TRBJ1-5; 8 bases map to TRBD1. Germline V CDR1 and CDR2: LGHNA, YNFKEQ. The ends lost 1 base at V and 6 bases at J; junction bases unmatched: 5. This CDR3 comprises 15 residues. The CDR3 reads CASSQAPDRGQPQHF. In DNA form, the CDR3 reads TGTGCCAGCAGCCAAGCCCCCGACAGGGGTCAGCCCCAGCATTTT.

As DNA, the CDR3 is TGTGCCAGCAGCTCCCCCAGGGATATGAACACTGAAGCTTTCTTT. The encoded protein is CASSSPRDMNTEAFF. The V call is TRBV7-2, the J call TRBJ1-1; D may be TRBD1 (5 bases). Trimming pared 4 bases from V and 0 bases from J, leaving 12 bases between. Germline V CDR1 and CDR2: SGHTA, FQGNSA. The CDR3 spans 15 residues.

This chain uses TRBV5-6 with TRBJ2-3, with 9 bases fitting TRBD2. The ends lost 0 bases at V and 3 bases at J; junction bases unmatched: 14. Germline V gene data show CDR1 as SGHDT and CDR2 as YYEEEE. The CDR3 runs to 19 residues. This CDR3 is CASSLESPISGSLTDTQYF. Written as DNA, the CDR3 is TGTGCCAGCAGCTTGGAGTCTCCAATTAGCGGGAGTTTGACAGATACGCAGTATTTT.

This chain links TRBV5-6 with TRBJ1-5; 7 nucleotides align to TRBD1. There are 15 residues in the CDR3. CDR1 SGHDT and CDR2 YYEEEE come from the germline V gene. V trimming: 1 base; J trimming: 4 bases; junction bases outside the gene matches: 5. The CDR3 spells CASSLWRGRNQPQHF. The CDR3 DNA sequence: TGTGCCAGCAGCTTGTGGAGGGGGCGTAATCAGCCCCAGCATTTT.

The rearrangement links TRBV6-5 to TRBJ2-1; D is unclear. CDR3 length: 16 amino acids. V was pared by 0 bases and J by 0 bases, with 9 bases between. Germline lookup yields CDR1 MNHEY and CDR2 SVGAGI. CDR3 protein: CASSYSPPSSYNEQFF. The DNA of the CDR3 is TGTGCCAGCAGTTACTCTCCGCCTAGCTCCTACAATGAGCAGTTCTTC.

V is TRBV5-4 and J is TRBJ1-2; D is possibly TRBD1 (6 bases). This CDR3 has 12 residues. The ends were cut back, 3 bases at V and 7 bases at J, with 10 bases in the middle. Germline V gives CDR1 SGHNT, CDR2 YYREEE (reference sequence). CDR3 sequence reads: CASSYGQLGYTF. Written as DNA, the CDR3 is TGTGCCAGCAGCTATGGACAGCTTGGCTACACCTTC.